Following are 23 T cell receptor beta chains from one sample sequenced in a study of vaccination and CD4 T cells after COVID-19. Cultured CD4+ T cell DNA underwent sequencing with the Oncomine TCR Beta short-read assay. TCRdb re-derived calls from the PCR reads in MiXCR, one entry per CDR3 protein. The sample has fewer than 25,000 distinct CDR3 sequences, about 45% seen once; the top ten hold around 14%. For these TCRs, the target antigens are not known. Noted treatment: approximately 9-day PBMC culture with coronavirus spike peptide pools or control peptides (ViraFEST assay). Sample: CD4+ T cells from blood, cultured in vitro. These receptor sequences come from a human donor who had recovered from COVID-19.

This chain uses TRBV7-9 with TRBJ2-3; D is possibly TRBD1 (5 bases). Germline values: CDR1 SEHNR, CDR2 FQNEAQ (reference sequence). CDR3 length: 14 amino acids. V lost 4 bases and J 6 bases, leaving 14 bases between the germline ends. The CDR3 loop is CASSSELKGDTQYF. CDR3 bases: TGTGCCAGCAGCTCCGAGTTGAAGGGGGATACGCAGTATTTT.

V is TRBV19 and J is TRBJ1-2; D might be TRBD1 (6 bases). Trimming cost V 9 bases and J 6 bases, with 20 bases left between them. Germline CDR1 LNHDA, CDR2 SQIVND (reference sequence). This CDR3 spans 14 amino acids. The CDR3 is CASKIQGGVDGYTF. The CDR3 region has the DNA TGTGCCAGCAAAATACAGGGAGGAGTGGATGGCTACACCTTC.

DNA of the CDR3: TGTGCCAGCAGCGGAGAACTATTCCCATCCTACGAGCAGTACTTC. This encodes CASSGELFPSYEQYF. The chain joins TRBV21-1 to TRBJ2-7. TRBV21-1 is a pseudogene segment. The CDR3 is 15 residues long.

This sequence joins TRBV20-1 and TRBJ1-3; D is perhaps TRBD1 (5 bases). The V end was cut by 6 bases, the J end by 2 bases, with 17 bases between. Germline-derived CDR1 and CDR2 are DFQATT and SNEGSKA (reference sequence). CDR3 length: 15 residues. The CDR3 protein is CSAPDPGGTGNTIYF. The DNA for the CDR3 is TGCAGTGCCCCAGATCCCGGGGGTACTGGAAACACCATATATTTT.

The CDR3 loop reads CASSDPPHF. As DNA, the CDR3 is TGTGCCAGCAGTGACCCGCCCCATTTT. The chain recombines TRBV6-4 with TRBJ1-5; D is unresolved. Germline V lookup: CDR1 MRHNA, CDR2 SNTAGT. This CDR3 has 9 residues. The V end was cut by 2 bases, the J end by 16 bases, with 6 bases between.

J is TRBJ2-3 and V is TRBV6-1, with D unresolved. The CDR3 totals 14 residues. Germline CDR1 and CDR2: MNHNS and SASEGT. V was trimmed by 2 bases and J by 0 bases, leaving 6 bases between them. CDR3 DNA sequence: TGTGCCAGCAGTGAAAGGGTTAGCACAGATACGCAGTATTTT. Its translation is CASSERVSTDTQYF.

The V call is TRBV6-4, the J call TRBJ2-3; D is unclear. Germline loops: CDR1 MRHNA, CDR2 SNTAGT. The CDR3 has 13 residues. With 9 bases removed from V and 6 bases from J, the gap between germline ends came to 16 bases. The CDR3 DNA reads TGTGCCAGTAGTCCCCGGCCCCGGGATACGCAGTATTTT. It codes for CASSPRPRDTQYF.

Only a few counts were recorded for this clonotype. CDR3 residues: CASRLSGTTDTQYF. The DNA for the CDR3 is TGTGCCAGCAGACTAAGCGGTACCACAGATACGCAGTATTTT. J is TRBJ2-3 and V is TRBV7-2; TRBD2 is a possible D gene (5 bases). The CDR3 contains 14 residues. Trimming cost V 6 bases and J 2 bases, with 12 bases left between them. Germline V gene sequence: CDR1 SGHTA, CDR2 FQGNSA. The full variable domain, with the rest looked up from reference TRBV7-2 and TRBJ2-3, is GAGVSQSPSNKVTEKGKDVELRCDPISGHTALYWYRQSLGQGLEFLIYFQGNSAPDKSGLPSDRFSAERTGGSVSTLTIQRTQQEDSAVYLCASRLSGTTDTQYFGPGTRLTVL.

Judged by abundance, this clonotype is medium-sized. The chain has TRBV2 and TRBJ1-1; tentatively, D is TRBD1 (5 bases). Germline values: CDR1 SNHLY, CDR2 FYNNEI. V was clipped by 7 bases and J by 7 bases, with 16 bases between them. The CDR3 is 13 amino acids. CDR3 amino acids: CASNAQGSHEAFF. The CDR3 DNA reads as TGTGCCAGCAACGCTCAGGGATCACATGAAGCTTTCTTT.

This chain connects TRBV15 to TRBJ2-1; 8 bases are shared with TRBD2. Germline assignment: CDR1 LNHNV and CDR2 YYDKDF (reference sequence). The CDR3 covers 17 residues. V lost 3 bases and J lost 0; bases outside the gene matches: 7. CDR3 bases: TGTGCCACCAGCAGGGGACCGGGGGGGAGCTCCTACAATGAGCAGTTCTTC. Its protein is CATSRGPGGSSYNEQFF.

The chain couples TRBV11-3 to TRBJ2-2; 9 nucleotides match TRBD1. CDR1 and CDR2 (germline): SGHNT, YENEEA. V was pared by 4 bases and J by 6 bases, with 6 bases of the junction left unmatched. This CDR3 has 15 residues. In DNA form, the CDR3 reads TGTGCCAGCAGCTCGGGACAGGGCTTCGCCGGGGAGCTGTTTTTT. Its translation is CASSSGQGFAGELFF. Drawing the rest from reference TRBV11-3 and TRBJ2-2, the complete variable domain is EAGVVQSPRYKIIEKKQPVAFWCNPISGHNTLYWYLQNLGQGPELLIRYENEEAVDDSQLPKDRFSAERLKGVDSTLKIQPAELGDSAVYLCASSSGQGFAGELFFGEGSRLTVL.

The gene calls are TRBV7-2 and TRBJ1-2; D gene unclear. Germline CDR1 SGHTA, CDR2 FQGNSA. Trimming cost V 5 bases and J 2 bases, with 12 bases left between them. The CDR3 has 14 amino acids. CDR3 nucleotide sequence: TGTGCCAGCAGCACCTTCCTCGGGAACTATGGCTACACCTTC. It encodes CASSTFLGNYGYTF.

This chain links TRBV6-5 with TRBJ2-7; the D gene is possibly TRBD1 (5 bases). The length of the CDR3 is 15 residues. Deletions cut 0 bases from V and 3 bases from J, with 12 bases between. Germline V lookup: CDR1 MNHEY, CDR2 SVGAGI. CDR3 nucleotide sequence: TGTGCCAGCAGTTACTCGAAGGGGCCAGGCTACGAGCAGTACTTC. Residues: CASSYSKGPGYEQYF.

Here the CDR3 DNA reads TGTGCCAGCAGCTTAATATTCCAGCCCCTTTTGGGCAATGAGCAGTTCTTC. As protein: CASSLIFQPLLGNEQFF. The rearrangement links TRBV11-1 to TRBJ2-1; D uncertain. This CDR3 region has 17 residues. Trimming removed 2 bases at V and 6 bases at J, with 20 bases between. CDR1 and CDR2 (germline): SGHAT, FQDESV (reference sequence). Looking up the rest from reference TRBV11-1 and TRBJ2-1 gives the full variable domain: EAEVAQSPRYKITEKSQAVAFWCDPISGHATLYWYRQILGQGPELLVQFQDESVVDDSQLPKDRFSAERLKGVDSTLKIQPAELGDSAMYLCASSLIFQPLLGNEQFFGPGTRLTVL.

Concerning this clonotype: One end of the junction varies from germline; a read error may be responsible. V and J are TRBV11-3 and TRBJ2-3; no definite D call. Germline lookup yields CDR1 SGHNT and CDR2 YENEEA. This CDR3 is 12 amino acids long. CDR3 DNA: TGTGTCAGCAGCTTCCTCGGAGATACGCAGTATTTT. It codes for CVSSFLGDTQYF.

This clonotype has just a few counts. The chain employs TRBV19 and TRBJ2-3; a possible D gene is TRBD2 (5 bases). Germline CDR1 reads LNHDA; CDR2 reads SQIVND (reference sequence). The CDR3 runs to 13 residues. V was clipped by 1 base and J by 6 bases, with 8 bases between them. The CDR3 reads CASSIGGSDTQYF. CDR3 coding DNA: TGTGCCAGTAGTATAGGCGGGTCCGATACGCAGTATTTT.

This clonotype has just a few counts. The chain employs TRBV2 and TRBJ2-7; 9 bases match TRBD1. With 5 bases clipped from V and 1 base from J, the junction kept 6 bases outside the gene matches. The germline V gene has CDR1 SNHLY and CDR2 FYNNEI. The CDR3 consists of 15 residues. The CDR3 nucleotides read TGTGCCAGCAGTAAGGACAGGGGACGTTCCTACGAGCAGTACTTC. This encodes CASSKDRGRSYEQYF.

This clonotype was recorded a few times. The V and J genes are TRBV7-8 and TRBJ1-1, with 9 positions matching TRBD1. The junction had 4 bases not matched to a gene; V was cut back by 5 bases and J by 0 bases. The CDR3 totals 15 residues. CDR1 is SGHVS and CDR2 is FQNEAQ in the germline V gene. DNA for the CDR3: TGTGCCAGCAGCCCGACAGGGGGGATGAACACTGAAGCTTTCTTT. Translation: CASSPTGGMNTEAFF.

This clonotype appeared a few times. This chain links TRBV7-8 with TRBJ1-2; TRBD1 is a possible D gene (5 bases). The CDR3 sequence is 14 residues long. Looked up from germline, CDR1 is SGHVS and CDR2 is FQNEAQ. The V end was cut by 3 bases, the J end by 2 bases, with 10 bases between. CDR3 protein: CASSLGRWNYGYTF. CDR3 DNA sequence: TGTGCCAGCAGCTTGGGACGGTGGAACTATGGCTACACCTTC.

A few counts support this clonotype. The gene calls are TRBV11-1 and TRBJ2-5, with a possible D match to TRBD2 (6 bases). V was trimmed by 2 bases and J by 5 bases, leaving 18 bases between them. CDR3 length equals 16 residues. Germline V gene sequence: CDR1 SGHAT, CDR2 FQDESV (reference sequence). DNA of the CDR3: TGTGCCAGCAGCTTAAAGAATCTAGCGTTGAGGGAGACCCAGTACTTC. Protein: CASSLKNLALRETQYF.

The chain joins TRBV15 to TRBJ2-7; possibly TRBD1 or TRBD2 for D (5 bases each). V lost 0 bases to trimming and J lost 2 bases, with 14 bases between them. The CDR3 is 16 residues long. Germline-derived CDR1 and CDR2 are LNHNV and YYDKDF (reference sequence). Here the CDR3 reads CATSRDPEAGTYEQYF. CDR3 DNA sequence: TGTGCCACCAGCAGAGATCCGGAGGCAGGGACCTACGAGCAGTACTTC.

This CDR3 reads CASSGGLGYNEQFF. The CDR3 DNA reads as TGTGCCAGCAGTGGCGGGTTAGGCTACAATGAGCAGTTCTTC. The chain employs TRBV6-1 and TRBJ2-1, with TRBD2 as a possible D gene (5 bases). The V gene's germline CDR1 is MNHNS and CDR2 SASEGT. Between the trimmed V and J ends, which lost 4 bases and 3 bases, there was a span of 10 bases. This CDR3 has 14 amino acids.

The J gene is TRBJ2-5, the V gene TRBV19; 8 nucleotides match TRBD2. The CDR3 length is 13 residues. Germline loops: CDR1 LNHDA, CDR2 SQIVND (reference sequence). Losses at the gene ends were 10 bases for V and 5 bases for J; bases not matched to a gene: 9. In DNA, the CDR3 is TGTGCCACCCGGGAGGGAGGGGCGGAGACCCAGTACTTC. Translation gives CATREGGAETQYF.